The TCR beta chain under discussion was sequenced for a study of T cells in Graves' hyperthyroidism and ophthalmopathy. About the study: Peripheral blood was obtained at initial diagnosis, preceding any treatment.

From RNA transcripts, TCR beta CDR3 regions were amplified. Researchers ran a first-round RT-PCR on the TCR CDR3 using the HTBI primer set. TCRdb reprocessed the multiplex PCR reads via MiXCR and lists one record per CDR3 protein. This sample has approximately 360,000 distinct CDR3 sequences, with 20% to 25% found just once. The V segment lost 6 bases and the J segment 5 bases; nucleotides outside the gene matches: 9. CDR1 and CDR2 (germline): ENHRY, SYGVKD. This CDR3 contains 15 residues. Lactation, pregnancy, other autoimmune disease or uncontrolled infection led to exclusion of patients. Fresh 10 ml peripheral blood yielded PBMCs.

The specimen sequenced was blood. This chain links TRBV10-3 with TRBJ2-7; TRBD2 matches at 11 bases. The receptor's source is a man aged 50 to 60 with Graves' hyperthyroidism. CDR3 coding DNA: TGTGCCATCAGACCGACTAGCGGGAACCAGGACGAGCAGTACTTC. It encodes CAIRPTSGNQDEQYF.